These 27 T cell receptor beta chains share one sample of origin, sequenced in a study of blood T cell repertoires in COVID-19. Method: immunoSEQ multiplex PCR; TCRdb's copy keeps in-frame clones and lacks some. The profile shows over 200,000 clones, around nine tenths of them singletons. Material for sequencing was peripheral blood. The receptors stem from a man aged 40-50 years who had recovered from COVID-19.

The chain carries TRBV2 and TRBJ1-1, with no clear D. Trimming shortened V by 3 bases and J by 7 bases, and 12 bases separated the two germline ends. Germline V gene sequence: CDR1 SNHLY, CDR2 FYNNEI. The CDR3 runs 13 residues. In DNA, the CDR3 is TGTGCCAGCAGTGATCGGGGATATGATGAAGCTTTCTTT. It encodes CASSDRGYDEAFF. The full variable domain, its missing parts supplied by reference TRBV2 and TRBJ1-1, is EPEVTQTPSHQVTQMGQEVILRCVPISNHLYFYWYRQILGQKVEFLVSFYNNEISEKSEIFDDQFSVERPDGSNFTLKIRSTKLEDSAMYFCASSDRGYDEAFFGQGTRLTVV.

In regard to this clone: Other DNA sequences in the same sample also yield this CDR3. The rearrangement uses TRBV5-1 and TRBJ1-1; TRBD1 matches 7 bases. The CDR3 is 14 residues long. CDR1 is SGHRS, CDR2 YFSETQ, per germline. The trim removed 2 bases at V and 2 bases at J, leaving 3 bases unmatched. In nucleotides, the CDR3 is TGCGCCAGCAGCTTAGACAGGGTAAACACTGAAGCTTTCTTT. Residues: CASSLDRVNTEAFF.

CDR3: CASKEQGATEKLFF. Here the CDR3 DNA reads TGTGCCAGCAAAGAACAGGGGGCGACTGAAAAACTGTTTTTT. The chain links TRBV6-6 to TRBJ1-4; 9 bases match TRBD1. Germline-derived CDR1 and CDR2 are MNHNY and SVGAGI (reference sequence). This CDR3 contains 14 residues. Trimming cost V 7 bases and J 7 bases; bases outside gene matches: 7.

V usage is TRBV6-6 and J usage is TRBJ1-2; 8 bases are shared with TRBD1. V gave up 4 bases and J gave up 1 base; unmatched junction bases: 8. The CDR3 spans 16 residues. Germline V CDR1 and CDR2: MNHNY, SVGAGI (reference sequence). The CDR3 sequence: CASSLGGTGINYGYTF. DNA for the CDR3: TGTGCCAGCAGTTTGGGAGGGACAGGAATTAACTATGGCTACACCTTC.

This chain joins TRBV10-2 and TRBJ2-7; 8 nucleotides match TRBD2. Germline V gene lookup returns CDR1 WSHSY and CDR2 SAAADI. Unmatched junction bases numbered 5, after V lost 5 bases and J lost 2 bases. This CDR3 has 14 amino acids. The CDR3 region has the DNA TGCGCCAGCAGTTTGTCCGGGGGGGCCTACGAGCAGTACTTC. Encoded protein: CASSLSGGAYEQYF.

The CDR3 here is CAIHSGSYEQYF. The DNA of the CDR3 is TGTGCCATTCATAGCGGGAGCTACGAGCAGTACTTC. The rearrangement uses TRBV10-3 and TRBJ2-7, with 9 nucleotides matching TRBD2. The CDR3 extends over 12 amino acids. Germline V gives CDR1 ENHRY, CDR2 SYGVKD. Unmatched junction bases numbered 3, after V lost 9 bases and J lost 3 bases.

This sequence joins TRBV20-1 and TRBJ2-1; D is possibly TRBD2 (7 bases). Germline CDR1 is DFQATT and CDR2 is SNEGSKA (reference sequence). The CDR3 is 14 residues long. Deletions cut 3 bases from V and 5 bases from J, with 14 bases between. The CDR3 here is CSASWGGLDNEQFF. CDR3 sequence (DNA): TGCAGTGCTAGTTGGGGGGGCCTGGACAATGAGCAGTTCTTC.

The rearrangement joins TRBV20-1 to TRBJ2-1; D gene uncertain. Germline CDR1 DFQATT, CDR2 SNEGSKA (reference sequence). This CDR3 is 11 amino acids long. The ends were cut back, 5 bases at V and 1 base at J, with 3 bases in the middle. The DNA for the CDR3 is TGCAGTGCTCTGTCCTACAATGAGCAGTTCTTC. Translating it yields CSALSYNEQFF.

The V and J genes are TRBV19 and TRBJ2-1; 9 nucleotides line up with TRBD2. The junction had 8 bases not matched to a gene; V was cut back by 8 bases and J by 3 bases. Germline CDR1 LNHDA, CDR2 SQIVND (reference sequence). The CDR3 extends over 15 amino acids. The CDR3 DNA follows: TGTGCCAGTTTGGGGGCGGGAGGGAGCTACAATGAGCAGTTCTTC. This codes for CASLGAGGSYNEQFF.

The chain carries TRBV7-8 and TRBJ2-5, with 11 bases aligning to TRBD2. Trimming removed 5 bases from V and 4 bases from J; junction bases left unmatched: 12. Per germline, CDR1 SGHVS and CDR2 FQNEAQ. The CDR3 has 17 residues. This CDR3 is CASSPRAVAGGRETQYF. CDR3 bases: TGTGCCAGCAGCCCCCGAGCGGTAGCGGGGGGGCGAGAGACCCAGTACTTC.

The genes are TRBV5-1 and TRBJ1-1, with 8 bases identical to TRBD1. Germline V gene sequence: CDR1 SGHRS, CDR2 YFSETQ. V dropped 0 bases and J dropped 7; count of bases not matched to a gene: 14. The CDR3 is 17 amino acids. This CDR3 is CASSLDPDRATYNEAFF. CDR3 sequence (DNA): TGCGCCAGCAGCTTGGACCCGGACAGGGCCACATATAATGAAGCTTTCTTT.

As DNA, the CDR3 is TGTGCCAGCAGGCCGACAGGGAGCTATGGCTACACCTTC. The encoded protein is CASRPTGSYGYTF. The chain has TRBV2 and TRBJ1-2, with 7 bases aligning to TRBD1. The CDR3 consists of 13 residues. CDR1 and CDR2 (germline): SNHLY, FYNNEI. The junction had 5 bases not matched to a gene; V was cut back by 6 bases and J by 4 bases.

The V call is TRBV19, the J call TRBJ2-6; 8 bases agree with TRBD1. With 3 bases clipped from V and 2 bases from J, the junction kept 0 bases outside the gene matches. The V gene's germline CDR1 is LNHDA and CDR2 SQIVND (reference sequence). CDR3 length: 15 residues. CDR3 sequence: CASSIRGPGANVLTF. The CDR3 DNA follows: TGTGCCAGTAGTATCAGGGGGCCTGGGGCCAACGTCCTGACTTTC.

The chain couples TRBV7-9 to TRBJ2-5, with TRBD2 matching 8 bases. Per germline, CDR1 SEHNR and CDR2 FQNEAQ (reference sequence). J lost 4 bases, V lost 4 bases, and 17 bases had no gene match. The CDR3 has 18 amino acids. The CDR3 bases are TGTGCCAGCAGCTCCAGGAAAAGCGGGAGTGGCGTAAGAGAGACCCAGTACTTC. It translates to CASSSRKSGSGVRETQYF. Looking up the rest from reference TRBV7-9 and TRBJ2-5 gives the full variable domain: DTGVSQNPRHKITKRGQNVTFRCDPISEHNRLYWYRQTLGQGPEFLTYFQNEAQLEKSRLLSDRFSAERPKGSFSTLEIQRTEQGDSAMYLCASSSRKSGSGVRETQYFGPGTRLLVL.

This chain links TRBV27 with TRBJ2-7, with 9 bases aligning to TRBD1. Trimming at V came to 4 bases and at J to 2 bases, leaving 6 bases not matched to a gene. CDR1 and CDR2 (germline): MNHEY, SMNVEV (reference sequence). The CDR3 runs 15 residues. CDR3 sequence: CASSYGTGFTYEQYF. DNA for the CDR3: TGTGCCAGCAGTTATGGGACAGGGTTCACCTACGAGCAGTACTTC.

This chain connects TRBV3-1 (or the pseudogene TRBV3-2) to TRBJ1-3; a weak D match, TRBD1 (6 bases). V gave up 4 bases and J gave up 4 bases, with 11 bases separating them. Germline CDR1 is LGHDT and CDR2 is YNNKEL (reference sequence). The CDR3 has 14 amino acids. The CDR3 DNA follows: TGTGCCAGCAGCCCAGGTGGGACAGGAAACACCATATATTTT. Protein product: CASSPGGTGNTIYF.

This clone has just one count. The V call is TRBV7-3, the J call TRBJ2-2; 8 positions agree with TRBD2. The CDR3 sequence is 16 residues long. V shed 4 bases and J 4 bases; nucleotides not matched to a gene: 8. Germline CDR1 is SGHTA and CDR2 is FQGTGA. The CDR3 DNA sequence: TGTGCCAGCAGCTGGGGACGGGAGGGCCGCACCGGGGAGCTGTTTTTT. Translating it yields CASSWGREGRTGELFF.

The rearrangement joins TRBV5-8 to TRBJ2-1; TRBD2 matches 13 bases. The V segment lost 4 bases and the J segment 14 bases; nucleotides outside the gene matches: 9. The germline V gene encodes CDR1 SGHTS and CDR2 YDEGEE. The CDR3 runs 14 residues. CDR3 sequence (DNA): TGTGCCAGCAGCCCAGGACTAGCGGGGGCGCGGGAGTTCTTC. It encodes CASSPGLAGAREFF.

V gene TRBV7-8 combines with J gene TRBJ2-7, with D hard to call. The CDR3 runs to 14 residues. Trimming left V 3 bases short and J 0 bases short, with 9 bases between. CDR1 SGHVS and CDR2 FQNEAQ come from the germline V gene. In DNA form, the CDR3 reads TGTGCCAGCAGCTTCGACTCAAGCTCCTACGAGCAGTACTTC. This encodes CASSFDSSSYEQYF.

This chain's CDR3 is CASSPTGSQGYTF. CDR3 bases: TGTGCCAGCAGCCCTACAGGGAGTCAGGGCTACACCTTC. J is TRBJ1-2 and V is TRBV11-2; a weak D match, TRBD1 (6 bases). Trimming left V 5 bases short and J 8 bases short, with 15 bases between. The CDR3 has 13 amino acids. CDR1 SGHAT and CDR2 FQNNGV come from the germline V gene.

The CDR3 DNA follows: TGTGCCAGCAGTTACGGGCAGACCTACGAGCAGTACTTC. Translated, it gives CASSYGQTYEQYF. V gene TRBV6-5 combines with J gene TRBJ2-7; D not certain. The germline CDR1 and CDR2 sequences are MNHEY and SVGAGI. The CDR3 length is 13 residues. Trimming shortened V by 2 bases and J by 2 bases, and 7 bases separated the two germline ends.

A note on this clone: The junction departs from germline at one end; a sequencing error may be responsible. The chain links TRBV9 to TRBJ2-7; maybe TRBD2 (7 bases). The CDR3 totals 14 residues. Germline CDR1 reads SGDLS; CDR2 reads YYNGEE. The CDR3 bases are TGTGCCAGCAGCGGAGGGGGGGCCTCCTCCGAGCAGTACTTC. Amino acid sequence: CASSGGGASSEQYF.

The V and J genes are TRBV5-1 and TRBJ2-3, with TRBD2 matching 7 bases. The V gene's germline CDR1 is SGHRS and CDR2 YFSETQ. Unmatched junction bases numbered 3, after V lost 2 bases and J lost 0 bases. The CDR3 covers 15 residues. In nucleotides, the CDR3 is TGCGCCAGCAGCTTATCTAGCGGTAGCACAGATACGCAGTATTTT. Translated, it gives CASSLSSGSTDTQYF.

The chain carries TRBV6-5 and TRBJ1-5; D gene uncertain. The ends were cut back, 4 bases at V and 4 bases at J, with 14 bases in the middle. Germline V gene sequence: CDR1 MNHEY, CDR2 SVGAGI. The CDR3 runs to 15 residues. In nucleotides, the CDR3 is TGTGCCAGCAGTTTAGAGGAAGCCGTTAATCAGCCCCAGCATTTT. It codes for CASSLEEAVNQPQHF.

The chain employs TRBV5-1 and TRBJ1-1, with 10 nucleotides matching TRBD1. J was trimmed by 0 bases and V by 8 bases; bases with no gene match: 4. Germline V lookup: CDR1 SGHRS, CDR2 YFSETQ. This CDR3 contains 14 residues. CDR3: CASGTGVLNTEAFF. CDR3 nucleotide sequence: TGCGCCAGTGGGACAGGGGTATTGAACACTGAAGCTTTCTTT.

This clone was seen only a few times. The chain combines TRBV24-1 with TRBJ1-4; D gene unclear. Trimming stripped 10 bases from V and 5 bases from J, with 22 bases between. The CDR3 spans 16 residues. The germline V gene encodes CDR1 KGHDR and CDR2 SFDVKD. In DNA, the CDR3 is TGTGCCACTACATCCTCCCGGGGATTGCGGAATGAAAAACTGTTTTTT. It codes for CATTSSRGLRNEKLFF.

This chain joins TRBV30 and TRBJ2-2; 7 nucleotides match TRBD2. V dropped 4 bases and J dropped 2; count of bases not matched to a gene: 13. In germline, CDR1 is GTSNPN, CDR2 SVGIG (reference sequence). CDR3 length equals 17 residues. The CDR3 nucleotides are TGTGCCTGGATCCGAAGGAGAGCGGGGCCCAACACCGGGGAGCTGTTTTTT. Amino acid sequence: CAWIRRRAGPNTGELFF.